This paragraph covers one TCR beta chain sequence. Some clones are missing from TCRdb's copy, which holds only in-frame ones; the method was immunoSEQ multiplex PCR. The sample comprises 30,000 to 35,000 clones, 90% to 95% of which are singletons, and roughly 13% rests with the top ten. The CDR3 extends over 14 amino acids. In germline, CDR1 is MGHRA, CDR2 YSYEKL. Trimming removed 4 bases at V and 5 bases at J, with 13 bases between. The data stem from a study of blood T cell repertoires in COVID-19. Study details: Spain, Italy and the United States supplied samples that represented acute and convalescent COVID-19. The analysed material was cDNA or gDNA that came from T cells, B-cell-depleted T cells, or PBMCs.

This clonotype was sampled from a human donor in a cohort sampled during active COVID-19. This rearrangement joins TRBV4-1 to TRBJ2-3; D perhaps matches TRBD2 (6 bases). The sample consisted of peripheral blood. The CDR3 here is CASSPGLAEDTQYF. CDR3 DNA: TGCGCCAGCAGCCCTGGGTTAGCGGAAGATACGCAGTATTTT.